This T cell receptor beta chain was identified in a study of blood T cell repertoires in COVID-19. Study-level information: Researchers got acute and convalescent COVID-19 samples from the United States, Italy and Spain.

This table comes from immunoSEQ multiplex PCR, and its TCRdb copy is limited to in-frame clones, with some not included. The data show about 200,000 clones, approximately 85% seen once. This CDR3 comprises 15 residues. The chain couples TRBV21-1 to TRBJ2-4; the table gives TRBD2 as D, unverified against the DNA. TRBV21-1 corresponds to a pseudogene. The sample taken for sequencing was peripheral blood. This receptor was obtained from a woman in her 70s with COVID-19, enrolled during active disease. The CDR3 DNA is TGTGCCAGCAGCAAAGCTCGACTAGCCAAAAACATTCAGTACTTC. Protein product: CASSKARLAKNIQYF.